This TCR beta chain is drawn from a study of regulatory T cells in long-lasting Graves disease. Time point indicated: newly diagnosed GD, antithyroid drugs for less than 3 months. Construction of the TCR library relied on RNA isolated from PBMCs. Arm-PCR with iRepertoire HTBI primers amplified the CDR3 regions for these TCR beta libraries. TCRdb used MiXCR to reprocess the multiplex PCR reads, holding one entry per CDR3 protein. The top ten clones hold roughly 10% of a sample with some 500,000 distinct CDR3 sequences, about 13% of them seen once. In the case of this clonotype: Its target is unknown.

Whole-study results and caveats: Reduced TCR diversity was observed in persistent Graves' patients versus newly diagnosed patients. Not thyroid tissue but only peripheral blood was studied.

The CDR3 is 15 amino acids. With 4 bases removed from V and 1 base from J, the gap between germline ends came to 12 bases. Germline CDR1 reads SGHTA; CDR2 reads FQGNSA. The same data also contributed to another study, on T cells in Graves' hyperthyroidism and ophthalmopathy.

The sample was peripheral blood mononuclear cells (PBMCs), taken at new diagnosis, from a patient treated with antithyroid drugs. The rearrangement links TRBV7-2 to TRBJ2-3; no reliable D call. The receptor was derived from a man between 25 and 39 years old with Graves disease. This CDR3 reads CASSSRKGGTDTQYF. The CDR3 nucleotides read TGTGCCAGCAGCTCTCGCAAAGGAGGCACAGATACGCAGTATTTT.